The 2 T cell receptor beta chains below come from one sample, sequenced in a study of cytomegalovirus exposure and HLA in healthy donors (dated by TCRdb to 2015 to 2018). Library creation used the immunoSEQ multiplex PCR assay. The multiplex PCR relied on a mix of 60 forward primers for TCR Vbeta segments and 13 reverse primers for TCR Jbeta segments. In TCRdb, the immuneACCESS table is reduced to in-frame sequences with V and J assigned. These tables do not hold every clone; where another copy was compared, an unresolved V gene accounts for under half, and the others remain unexplained. Across this sample there are some 200,000 clones, with roughly 80% seen only once. Of the sample, approximately 6.3% is held by the ten largest clones. The sample taken for sequencing was PBMCs. These receptors all come from a man aged 35-49 years in good health and CMV-seropositive.

The gene calls are TRBV4-2 and TRBJ2-3; the match to TRBD1 covers 8 bases. Germline CDR1 reads LGHNA; CDR2 reads YNFKEQ. V shed 1 base, J shed 5 bases, and the junction held 14 bases outside the gene matches. CDR3 length: 18 amino acids. Here the CDR3 reads CASSQVGIRTGLRDTQYF. CDR3 nucleotide sequence: TGTGCCAGCAGCCAAGTCGGCATCAGGACAGGGTTACGAGATACGCAGTATTTT.

The rearrangement links TRBV7-8 to TRBJ1-1; TRBD1 aligns across 7 bases. CDR1 and CDR2 (germline): SGHVS, FQNEAQ. The CDR3 spans 15 residues. V lost 5 bases to trimming and J lost 0 bases; unmatched junction nucleotides: 6. The CDR3 sequence is CASSPTTGMNTEAFF. The DNA for the CDR3 is TGTGCCAGCAGCCCCACGACAGGGATGAACACTGAAGCTTTCTTT.